This TCR beta chain was sequenced during a study of metastatic and nonmetastatic thyroid tumors. The overall study: A comparison of repertoires was made across blood and tumor or nodule tissue from malignant and benign thyroid patients. Findings and caveats of the study: Relative to benign nodules, malignant thyroid tumors were reportedly characterized by significantly elevated TCR beta diversity in blood and tumor.

On this clone: Its cognate antigen is unknown.

Germline CDR1 and CDR2: SGHRS and YFSETQ. J was trimmed by 2 bases and V by 2 bases; bases with no gene match: 7. The CDR3 contains 17 residues. Patients had received no treatment of any kind before thyroid surgery. TCRdb redid the clone calls on the PCR reads using MiXCR. The table records about 14,000 clones, more than 20% of them present only once. The clonotype was recovered from a female donor with papillary thyroid cancer or a benign thyroid nodule (not recorded which). Some clones in this sample may be carry-over from other donors' samples. The sequenced material came from blood. The rearrangement joins TRBV5-1 to TRBJ2-3; 11 nucleotides line up with TRBD2. The CDR3, as DNA: TGCGCCAGCAGCTTTTGGACTAGCGGGCCGAACACAGATACGCAGTATTTT. Translation: CASSFWTSGPNTDTQYF.